This TCR beta chain originates from a study of T cell repertoires in cytomegalovirus infection. TCRdb called the reads again in MiXCR, with one record for every CDR3 protein. The repertoire holds roughly 76,000 distinct CDR3 sequences, 3.5% to 4.5% seen once, with over 4.5% in the top ten. V was trimmed by 3 bases and J by 2 bases, leaving 7 bases between them. This CDR3 contains 13 residues. This clonotype was seen at least ten times. The sequence came from a human donor in good health (CMV status not recorded). Some clones in this sample may be carry-over from other donors' samples. The sample consisted of PBMCs. This chain links TRBV12-3 or TRBV12-4 with TRBJ2-5; D is possibly TRBD1 (6 bases). The CDR3 coding sequence is TGTGCCAGCAGTTTGGACAGACAAGAGACCCAGTACTTC. It codes for CASSLDRQETQYF.